The 30 T cell receptor beta chains reported below all come from one sample, sequenced in a study of blood T cell repertoires in COVID-19. Only in-frame clones appear in the TCRdb table, and some are missing; sequencing was by immunoSEQ multiplex PCR. There are a few hundred thousand clones in the sample; about 91% occur only once, and over 10% lies in the top ten. The sequenced sample consisted of peripheral blood. The receptors come from a woman between 45 and 65 years old with COVID-19, enrolled during active disease.

The V gene is TRBV10-1, the J gene TRBJ1-1; D is perhaps TRBD1 (5 bases). V lost 6 bases to trimming and J lost 7 bases, with 15 bases between them. This CDR3 spans 13 amino acids. Germline-derived CDR1 and CDR2 are WNHNN and SYGVQD (reference sequence). The CDR3 reads CASSRGTDVEAFF. Written as DNA, the CDR3 is TGCGCCAGCAGCCGAGGGACTGACGTTGAAGCTTTCTTT.

The CDR3 region is CASTPRPGQATNYGYTF. CDR3 bases: TGTGCCAGCACCCCCCGCCCGGGACAGGCGACTAACTATGGCTACACCTTC. This chain links TRBV27 with TRBJ1-2; TRBD1 agrees at 8 bases. The CDR3 has 17 amino acids. Unmatched junction bases numbered 13, after V lost 7 bases and J lost 0 bases. Germline CDR1 and CDR2: MNHEY and SMNVEV (reference sequence).

V and J are TRBV18 and TRBJ2-5; 12 bases are a match to TRBD1. This CDR3 is built from 16 residues. The J segment lost 5 bases and the V segment lost 3 bases, leaving 7 bases of the junction unmatched. The germline V gene has CDR1 KGHSH and CDR2 LQKENI. The CDR3 nucleotides are TGTGCCAGCTCACCCTACCGGGACAGGGGGCTTGAGACCCAGTACTTC. This codes for CASSPYRDRGLETQYF.

For the CDR3, the DNA is TGCGCCAGTGGCGTAGGGGACTCCAAAAACATTCAGTACTTC. Protein: CASGVGDSKNIQYF. V usage is TRBV5-1 and J usage is TRBJ2-4, with D possibly TRBD2 on 6 matching bases. The germline V and J ends were trimmed by 8 bases and 2 bases, with 14 bases remaining between them. The CDR3 runs 14 residues. Germline values: CDR1 SGHRS, CDR2 YFSETQ.

J is TRBJ2-3 and V is TRBV24-1, with D perhaps matching TRBD2 (6 bases). The V end was cut by 9 bases, the J end by 1 base, with 13 bases between. CDR3 size: 14 residues. Germline V CDR1 and CDR2: KGHDR, SFDVKD. The CDR3 DNA sequence: TGTGCCACCCGCCCCCGCGGGGGCACAGATACGCAGTATTTT. It codes for CATRPRGGTDTQYF.

The chain uses TRBV5-6 and TRBJ2-7; possible D gene TRBD1, 6 bases. In germline, CDR1 is SGHDT, CDR2 YYEEEE. The CDR3 totals 14 residues. Between the trimmed V and J ends, which lost 0 bases and 1 base, there was a span of 8 bases. In DNA form, the CDR3 reads TGTGCCAGCAGCTTGGCCGGACAGTCCTACGAGCAGTACTTC. Its translation is CASSLAGQSYEQYF.

This clone was found a few times. The chain links TRBV6-5 to TRBJ1-2, with no clear D. With 6 bases removed from V and 1 base from J, the gap between germline ends came to 12 bases. Germline lookup yields CDR1 MNHEY and CDR2 SVGAGI. The CDR3 is 14 amino acids. DNA of the CDR3: TGTGCCAGCAGGACCCACGGGGATAACTATGGCTACACCTTC. Translated, it gives CASRTHGDNYGYTF.

The CDR3 nucleotides are TGTGCCAGCCGGTGGCGGTCGAACACTGAAGCTTTCTTT. Protein sequence: CASRWRSNTEAFF. This chain joins TRBV6-5 and TRBJ1-1; D is ambiguous. The V and J ends lost 8 bases and 1 base respectively, with 11 bases between them. This CDR3 has 13 amino acids. The germline CDR1 and CDR2 sequences are MNHEY and SVGAGI.

The chain carries TRBV5-1 and TRBJ2-7, with D possibly being TRBD2 (6 bases). The CDR3 extends over 15 amino acids. With 4 bases removed from V and 2 bases from J, the gap between germline ends came to 16 bases. CDR1 and CDR2 (germline): SGHRS, YFSETQ. CDR3 in amino acids: CASSPRAGGTYEQYF. CDR3 in DNA: TGCGCCAGCAGCCCCAGGGCTGGGGGGACCTACGAGCAGTACTTC.

V gene TRBV5-4 combines with J gene TRBJ1-2; perhaps TRBD1 as D (5 bases). Germline assignment: CDR1 SGHNT and CDR2 YYREEE (reference sequence). The CDR3 is made up of 15 amino acids. V was shortened by 0 bases and J by 7 bases, with 16 bases between the two germline ends. CDR3 nucleotides: TGTGCCAGCAGCTTGGCCACGGGTATCCAGGGTGGCTACACCTTC. This sequence encodes CASSLATGIQGGYTF.

The chain combines TRBV5-1 with TRBJ1-1, with D possibly matching TRBD1 (6 bases). In germline, CDR1 is SGHRS, CDR2 YFSETQ. The CDR3 is 13 amino acids. Trimming shortened V by 7 bases and J by 3 bases, and 13 bases separated the two germline ends. This CDR3 reads CASGWTDHTEAFF. The CDR3 DNA reads TGCGCCAGCGGATGGACAGATCACACTGAAGCTTTCTTT.

This chain links TRBV7-9 with TRBJ1-2; 9 bases line up with TRBD1. Germline V CDR1 and CDR2: SEHNR, FQNEAQ (reference sequence). V was clipped by 4 bases and J by 1 base; unmatched bases: 7. CDR3 length: 16 residues. CDR3 sequence: CASSSQGQGFNYGYTF. CDR3 sequence (DNA): TGTGCCAGCAGCTCGCAGGGACAGGGTTTTAACTATGGCTACACCTTC.

The V and J genes are TRBV7-9 and TRBJ1-6, with D possibly matching TRBD1 (5 bases). V was clipped by 2 bases and J by 9 bases, with 14 bases between them. The CDR3 sequence is 15 residues long. Germline V gene lookup returns CDR1 SEHNR and CDR2 FQNEAQ (reference sequence). This chain's CDR3 is CASSLPGGGVSPLHF. CDR3 sequence (DNA): TGTGCCAGCAGCTTACCCGGCGGGGGGGTTTCACCCCTCCACTTT. The full variable domain, rest sourced from reference TRBV7-9 and TRBJ1-6, is DTGVSQNPRHKITKRGQNVTFRCDPISEHNRLYWYRQTLGQGPEFLTYFQNEAQLEKSRLLSDRFSAERPKGSFSTLEIQRTEQGDSAMYLCASSLPGGGVSPLHFGNGTRLTVT.

The chain couples TRBV20-1 to TRBJ2-3, with unresolved D. Germline loops: CDR1 DFQATT, CDR2 SNEGSKA (reference sequence). V lost 6 bases to trimming and J lost 6 bases, with 10 bases between them. The CDR3 totals 11 residues. CDR3 DNA sequence: TGCAGTGCGGGCGAGACCGATACGCAGTATTTT. Translation gives CSAGETDTQYF.

This chain uses TRBV7-9 with TRBJ2-1; possible D gene TRBD1, 6 bases. The CDR3 spans 16 residues. The germline V gene encodes CDR1 SEHNR and CDR2 FQNEAQ (reference sequence). V was clipped by 2 bases and J by 7 bases, with 18 bases between them. In nucleotides, the CDR3 is TGTGCCAGCAGCTTATTAGGGCAGGGGATGCGGAATGAGCAGTTCTTC. Encoded protein: CASSLLGQGMRNEQFF. Supplemented by reference TRBV7-9 and TRBJ2-1, the full variable domain reads DTGVSQNPRHKITKRGQNVTFRCDPISEHNRLYWYRQTLGQGPEFLTYFQNEAQLEKSRLLSDRFSAERPKGSFSTLEIQRTEQGDSAMYLCASSLLGQGMRNEQFFGPGTRLTVL.

The CDR3 sequence: CASSPRPGLAGGPNEQYF. The CDR3 DNA sequence: TGTGCCAGCAGCCCGAGGCCGGGACTAGCGGGGGGGCCTAACGAGCAGTACTTC. The chain links TRBV7-8 to TRBJ2-7, with 16 bases aligning to TRBD2. CDR1 SGHVS and CDR2 FQNEAQ come from the germline V gene. J was trimmed by 5 bases and V by 5 bases; bases with no gene match: 12. This CDR3 region has 18 residues.

The chain joins TRBV9 to TRBJ2-2; tentative D call: TRBD1 (5 bases). V gave up 1 base and J gave up 0 bases, with 10 bases separating them. Per the germline V gene, CDR1 is SGDLS and CDR2 is YYNGEE. There are 16 residues in the CDR3. CDR3 region: CASSVRGRSNTGELFF. DNA for the CDR3: TGTGCCAGCAGCGTAAGGGGCCGATCGAACACCGGGGAGCTGTTTTTT.

This chain uses TRBV5-8 with TRBJ1-6, with D unresolved. CDR1 and CDR2 from the germline V gene are SGHTS and YDEGEE. V was trimmed by 3 bases and J by 0 bases, leaving 10 bases between them. CDR3 length equals 16 residues. CDR3 sequence: CASSSLRSSYNSPLHF. CDR3 DNA sequence: TGTGCCAGCAGCTCCTTGAGGAGCTCCTATAATTCACCCCTCCACTTT.

This clone is a singleton in its sample. CDR3 residues: CASSGQGIRYEQFF. CDR3 bases: TGTGCCAGCAGCGGACAGGGTATCCGATATGAGCAGTTCTTC. V is TRBV11-3 and J is TRBJ2-1; 8 positions agree with TRBD1. CDR3 length: 14 amino acids. The germline V gene encodes CDR1 SGHNT and CDR2 YENEEA. The ends lost 5 bases at V and 8 bases at J; junction bases unmatched: 8.

The chain couples TRBV19 to TRBJ1-4; possibly TRBD1 for D (5 bases). Germline CDR1 is LNHDA and CDR2 is SQIVND (reference sequence). With 2 bases removed from V and 0 bases from J, the gap between germline ends came to 10 bases. The CDR3 has 16 amino acids. CDR3 protein: CASSIRPRATNEKLFF. CDR3 coding DNA: TGTGCCAGTAGTATACGACCCAGGGCAACTAATGAAAAACTGTTTTTT. The whole variable domain, filled in from reference TRBV19 and TRBJ1-4, reads DGGITQSPKYLFRKEGQNVTLSCEQNLNHDAMYWYRQDPGQGLRLIYYSQIVNDFQKGDIAEGYSVSREKKESFPLTVTSAQKNPTAFYLCASSIRPRATNEKLFFGSGTQLSVL.

V is TRBV7-9 and J is TRBJ2-1, with D possibly matching TRBD1 (5 bases). V was pared by 3 bases and J by 2 bases, with 11 bases between. Germline lookup yields CDR1 SEHNR and CDR2 FQNEAQ (reference sequence). The CDR3 runs 15 residues. Here the CDR3 DNA reads TGTGCCAGCAGCTTGGGGCGTCCTGCCTACAATGAGCAGTTCTTC. It translates to CASSLGRPAYNEQFF.

This clone was seen only a few times. The rearrangement uses TRBV4-2 and TRBJ2-7; D is unresolved. Per germline, CDR1 LGHNA and CDR2 YNFKEQ. CDR3 length: 15 amino acids. The ends were cut back, 0 bases at V and 1 base at J, with 10 bases in the middle. The CDR3 bases are TGTGCCAGCAGCCAAGATCTTCTACAGTCCTACGAGCAGTACTTC. It yields the protein CASSQDLLQSYEQYF.

This clone was detected only once. The J gene is TRBJ1-1, the V gene TRBV13; possibly TRBD1 for D (5 bases). Between the trimmed V and J ends, which lost 5 bases and 1 base, there was a span of 17 bases. This CDR3 spans 16 amino acids. In germline, CDR1 is PRHDT, CDR2 FYEKMQ (reference sequence). The CDR3, as DNA: TGTGCCAGCAGCGTTAGCCGGCGGAGGGGGAACACTGAAGCTTTCTTT. Translating gives CASSVSRRRGNTEAFF.

The V gene is TRBV5-1, the J gene TRBJ2-7; 10 bases are a match to TRBD2. The J segment lost 0 bases and the V segment lost 4 bases, leaving 13 bases of the junction unmatched. This CDR3 is 18 amino acids long. Per the germline V gene, CDR1 is SGHRS and CDR2 is YFSETQ. The CDR3: CASSPRLAGALRSYEQYF. In DNA, the CDR3 is TGCGCCAGCAGCCCCCGGCTAGCGGGGGCACTGCGCTCCTACGAGCAGTACTTC.

The chain recombines TRBV7-9 with TRBJ1-5; 7 positions match TRBD1. CDR3 size: 18 residues. CDR1 and CDR2 (germline): SEHNR, FQNEAQ (reference sequence). The V segment lost 1 base and the J segment 0 bases; nucleotides outside the gene matches: 9. Here the CDR3 reads CASSLGRTGDYSNQPQHF. The CDR3 DNA reads as TGTGCCAGCAGCTTAGGTCGGACAGGAGACTATAGCAATCAGCCCCAGCATTTT.

The table lists this clone with a few counts. This chain connects TRBV4-1 to TRBJ1-5; 9 bases are shared with TRBD1. Germline CDR1 and CDR2: MGHRA and YSYEKL. This CDR3 comprises 14 residues. Trimming took 5 bases from V and 7 from J; bases not matched to a gene: 6. The CDR3 nucleotides are TGCGCCAGCAGCTCTCCGGGGACAGGGCAGCCCCAGCATTTT. Encoded protein: CASSSPGTGQPQHF.

The chain combines TRBV10-3 with TRBJ1-2; no clear D gene. V shed 6 bases and J shed 4 bases, with 12 bases lying between them. This CDR3 region has 13 residues. CDR1 and CDR2 from the germline V gene are ENHRY and SYGVKD. The CDR3 DNA sequence: TGTGCCATCAGGTTGGAGGACTCCTATGGCTACACCTTC. Translated, it gives CAIRLEDSYGYTF.

This chain joins TRBV6-4 and TRBJ2-3; 7 positions agree with TRBD1. Unmatched junction bases numbered 18, after V lost 1 base and J lost 2 bases. The CDR3 contains 20 residues. Germline V gene lookup returns CDR1 MRHNA and CDR2 SNTAGT. The CDR3 here is CASSDLSRDSRKVHTDTQYF. The DNA of the CDR3 is TGTGCCAGCAGTGACTTATCCCGGGACAGCCGTAAAGTCCACACAGATACGCAGTATTTT.

The J gene is TRBJ1-3, the V gene TRBV3-1 (or the pseudogene TRBV3-2); D remains ambiguous. In germline, CDR1 is LGHDT, CDR2 YNNKEL (reference sequence). CDR3 length: 16 residues. V was cut by 2 bases and J by 2 bases, with 13 bases left in between. CDR3 residues: CASSQSRLNAGNTIYF. The DNA for the CDR3 is TGTGCCAGCAGCCAAAGCAGGTTAAATGCTGGAAACACCATATATTTT.

V gene TRBV14 combines with J gene TRBJ2-7, with D possibly TRBD1 on 5 matching bases. The CDR3 has 12 residues. The germline CDR1 and CDR2 sequences are SGHDN and FVKESK. V was trimmed by 3 bases and J by 8 bases, leaving 11 bases between them. This CDR3 reads CASSHLGHKQYF. DNA for the CDR3: TGTGCCAGCAGCCACCTGGGGCATAAGCAGTACTTC.